The 25 T cell receptor beta chains reported below all come from one sample, sequenced in a study of shared clonotypes between healthy human individuals. TCRdb's copy holds only in-frame clones and misses some; the assay was immunoSEQ multiplex PCR. The sample includes about 2.3 million clones, roughly 92% of them seen just once. The sample was naive CD4+ T cells from PBMCs. Specified subset: CD45RA+ positively selected. The receptors were sampled from a man in his late teens or twenties in good health. Some clones in this sample may be carry-over from other donors' samples.

CDR3 loop: CASSSDTQETQYF. The CDR3, as DNA: TGCGCCAGCAGCTCCGACACTCAAGAGACCCAGTACTTC. This rearrangement joins TRBV5-1 to TRBJ2-5; D not resolved. Germline CDR1 and CDR2: SGHRS and YFSETQ. Trimming removed 3 bases at V and 2 bases at J, with 8 bases between. The CDR3 extends over 13 amino acids.

The chain recombines TRBV11-3 with TRBJ2-2; 14 positions match TRBD2. Germline lookup yields CDR1 SGHNT and CDR2 YENEEA. With V trimmed by 4 bases and J by 7 bases, 14 bases remained unmatched. The CDR3 has 19 residues. In DNA form, the CDR3 reads TGTGCCAGCAGCTCGGAGGGCTGGGGGACTAGCGGGGGACACGGGGAGCTGTTTTTT. It codes for CASSSEGWGTSGGHGELFF.

CDR3 in DNA: TGTGCCAGCAGCAAATGTAAAGGGCCTAGAACTAGCACAGATACGCAGTATTTT. It encodes CASSKCKGPRTSTDTQYF. The chain couples TRBV21-1 to TRBJ2-3. TRBV21-1 is a pseudogene locus. This CDR3 contains 18 residues.

The chain joins TRBV5-5 to TRBJ2-2; possibly TRBD1 for D (5 bases). Looked up from germline, CDR1 is SGHKS and CDR2 is YYEKEE (reference sequence). The CDR3 runs 13 residues. Deletions cut 0 bases from V and 6 bases from J, with 6 bases between. The CDR3 is CASSLAGPGELFF. In DNA, the CDR3 is TGTGCCAGCAGCTTGGCAGGGCCCGGGGAGCTGTTTTTT. The full variable domain, in which reference TRBV5-5 and TRBJ2-2 provide the parts outside the CDR3, is DAGVTQSPTHLIKTRGQQVTLRCSPISGHKSVSWYQQVLGQGPQFIFQYYEKEERGRGNFPDRFSARQFPNYSSELNVNALLLGDSALYLCASSLAGPGELFFGEGSRLTVL.

The gene calls are TRBV9 and TRBJ1-5; D ambiguous. Germline V gives CDR1 SGDLS, CDR2 YYNGEE. V dropped 9 bases and J dropped 5 bases, with 15 bases sitting between them. This CDR3 is built from 13 residues. The CDR3 reads CAIGSPTDQPQHF. The DNA for the CDR3 is TGTGCCATTGGCTCGCCCACTGATCAGCCCCAGCATTTT.

As concerns this clone: Other nucleotide sequences in the sample specify the same CDR3. The genes are TRBV5-1 and TRBJ1-3, with D unresolved. The CDR3 has 14 amino acids. The V gene's germline CDR1 is SGHRS and CDR2 YFSETQ. Trimming removed 0 bases at V and 1 base at J, with 5 bases between. CDR3 in amino acids: CASSLETSGNTIYF. The CDR3 DNA reads as TGCGCCAGCAGCTTGGAGACATCTGGAAACACCATATATTTT. Full variable domain (outside the CDR3, taken from reference TRBV5-1 and TRBJ1-3): KAGVTQTPRYLIKTRGQQVTLSCSPISGHRSVSWYQQTPGQGLQFLFEYFSETQRNKGNFPGRFSGRQFSNSRSEMNVSTLELGDSALYLCASSLETSGNTIYFGEGSWLTVV.

J is TRBJ2-3 and V is TRBV7-9, with 7 bases lining up with TRBD2. V shed 5 bases and J 2 bases; nucleotides not matched to a gene: 13. This CDR3 comprises 17 residues. Germline loops: CDR1 SEHNR, CDR2 FQNEAQ (reference sequence). CDR3 loop: CASSLSGNAGPTDTQYF. In nucleotides, the CDR3 is TGTGCCAGCAGCCTGAGCGGGAACGCCGGTCCCACAGATACGCAGTATTTT.

The J gene is TRBJ2-3, the V gene TRBV10-3, with D tentatively TRBD2 (6 bases). The germline V gene has CDR1 ENHRY and CDR2 SYGVKD. CDR3 length equals 17 residues. The V and J ends lost 2 bases and 2 bases respectively, with 17 bases between them. CDR3 coding DNA: TGTGCCATCAGTGAGCGTGCTCAATCGGGAGACACAGATACGCAGTATTTT. This encodes CAISERAQSGDTDTQYF.

The chain is built from TRBV7-2 and TRBJ2-1; a weak D match, TRBD1 (5 bases). Trimming took 7 bases from V and 9 from J, leaving 22 bases between them. CDR3 size: 15 residues. Germline CDR1 is SGHTA and CDR2 is FQGNSA. CDR3 sequence: CASTPGLGVLLEQFF. The CDR3 DNA reads TGTGCCAGCACCCCCGGGCTAGGGGTTTTACTTGAGCAGTTCTTC. The variable domain in full, with the rest retrieved from reference TRBV7-2 and TRBJ2-1, is GAGVSQSPSNKVTEKGKDVELRCDPISGHTALYWYRQSLGQGLEFLIYFQGNSAPDKSGLPSDRFSAERTGGSVSTLTIQRTQQEDSAVYLCASTPGLGVLLEQFFGPGTRLTVL.

This sequence joins TRBV7-9 and TRBJ1-5; D remains unclear. From germline, CDR1 is SEHNR and CDR2 FQNEAQ (reference sequence). The CDR3 spans 16 residues. V was cut by 3 bases and J by 0 bases, with 12 bases left in between. The CDR3 nucleotides are TGTGCCAGCAGCTTTAGTACTCCTAATAGCAATCAGCCCCAGCATTTT. Its protein product is CASSFSTPNSNQPQHF.

The sample holds one count of this clone. The chain recombines TRBV4-1 with TRBJ1-5; D is undetermined. The CDR3 is 14 residues long. The V and J ends lost 0 bases and 8 bases respectively, with 11 bases between them. Germline loops: CDR1 MGHRA, CDR2 YSYEKL. The CDR3 sequence is CASSQDFPPKPQHF. Written as DNA, the CDR3 is TGCGCCAGCAGCCAAGATTTCCCCCCGAAGCCCCAGCATTTT.

The chain links TRBV27 to TRBJ2-2; TRBD1 agrees at 7 bases. The CDR3 covers 17 residues. J was trimmed by 3 bases and V by 2 bases; bases with no gene match: 9. Germline V gives CDR1 MNHEY, CDR2 SMNVEV (reference sequence). This CDR3 reads CASSLRRVQGDTGELFF. CDR3 nucleotides: TGTGCCAGCAGTTTACGAAGGGTCCAGGGGGACACCGGGGAGCTGTTTTTT.

The rearrangement links TRBV28 to TRBJ1-2; D gene uncertain. The CDR3 spans 11 residues. V gave up 7 bases and J gave up 2 bases, with 5 bases separating them. Germline V gene lookup returns CDR1 MDHEN and CDR2 SYDVKM. The CDR3 protein is CASKFNYGYTF. DNA of the CDR3: TGTGCCAGCAAGTTCAACTATGGCTACACCTTC.

The table lists this clone with a count of one. The V gene is TRBV4-1, the J gene TRBJ2-2; 12 bases are shared with TRBD2. Germline loops: CDR1 MGHRA, CDR2 YSYEKL. CDR3 length equals 18 residues. J lost 7 bases, V lost 3 bases, and 12 bases had no gene match. The CDR3 DNA is TGCGCCAGCAGCCAGGTTCTAGCGGGAGGGCCGTCTCTCGGGGAGCTGTTTTTT. Encoded protein: CASSQVLAGGPSLGELFF.

V gene TRBV9 combines with J gene TRBJ1-2, with TRBD1 as a possible D gene (5 bases). V was pared by 5 bases and J by 6 bases, with 14 bases between. This CDR3 contains 13 residues. CDR1 SGDLS and CDR2 YYNGEE come from the germline V gene. The CDR3: CASRFSGAHGYTF. The CDR3 region has the DNA TGTGCCAGCAGATTTTCTGGGGCCCATGGCTACACCTTC.

This clone appeared once. The chain links TRBV11-3 to TRBJ2-5, with D perhaps TRBD2 (5 bases). The CDR3 contains 13 residues. CDR1 SGHNT and CDR2 YENEEA come from the germline V gene. V lost 3 bases and J 7 bases, leaving 12 bases between the germline ends. For the CDR3, the DNA is TGTGCCAGCAGCTTCCGGCCCCGGGGGACCCAGTACTTC. It translates to CASSFRPRGTQYF.

The chain is built from TRBV5-1 and TRBJ2-3, with 9 bases matching TRBD2. V trimming: 1 base; J trimming: 0 bases; junction bases outside the gene matches: 6. The CDR3 spans 17 residues. Germline assignment: CDR1 SGHRS and CDR2 YFSETQ. The CDR3 DNA sequence: TGCGCCAGCAGCTTGAAATCTAGCGGGATGAGCACAGATACGCAGTATTTT. This codes for CASSLKSSGMSTDTQYF.

The chain uses TRBV30 and TRBJ1-1, with D possibly matching TRBD1 (6 bases). Germline values: CDR1 GTSNPN, CDR2 SVGIG (reference sequence). The ends were cut back, 2 bases at V and 8 bases at J, with 9 bases in the middle. This CDR3 is built from 11 residues. Here the CDR3 DNA reads TGTGCCTGGAGTCCCCAGGGGGAAGCTTTCTTT. Translated: CAWSPQGEAFF.

The chain recombines TRBV5-1 with TRBJ2-5, with 7 bases that match TRBD1. V shed 2 bases, J shed 2 bases, and the junction held 6 bases outside the gene matches. The CDR3 covers 15 residues. Germline V gene sequence: CDR1 SGHRS, CDR2 YFSETQ. The CDR3 here is CASSFRDRAQETQYF. DNA for the CDR3: TGCGCCAGCAGCTTCCGGGACAGAGCTCAAGAGACCCAGTACTTC.

V is TRBV7-8 and J is TRBJ2-7; TRBD1 matches at 9 bases. Germline V gives CDR1 SGHVS, CDR2 FQNEAQ. The CDR3 has 15 residues. J lost 3 bases, V lost 5 bases, and 8 bases had no gene match. The CDR3 spells CASSPLTGGNYEQYF. CDR3 nucleotides: TGTGCCAGCAGCCCGCTGACAGGGGGAAACTACGAGCAGTACTTC.

The chain carries TRBV19 and TRBJ1-5; D might be TRBD1 (6 bases). The germline V gene has CDR1 LNHDA and CDR2 SQIVND (reference sequence). V lost 7 bases, J lost 5 bases, and 15 bases lay in between. CDR3 size: 14 residues. CDR3: CASNHQGIDQPQHF. The CDR3 DNA is TGTGCCAGTAATCATCAGGGGATAGATCAGCCCCAGCATTTT.

A single count supports this clone. This sample includes further DNA sequences coding for the same CDR3. The genes are TRBV10-3 and TRBJ2-7, with D unclear. This CDR3 comprises 14 residues. In germline, CDR1 is ENHRY, CDR2 SYGVKD. V gave up 0 bases and J gave up 1 base, with 7 bases separating them. The CDR3 DNA is TGTGCCATCAGTGAGTCGCAAGCATCCTACGAGCAGTACTTC. It codes for CAISESQASYEQYF.

This clone has more than one count but fewer than ten. The chain joins TRBV5-5 to TRBJ2-2; 10 bases align to TRBD2. In germline, CDR1 is SGHKS, CDR2 YYEKEE (reference sequence). The CDR3 covers 16 residues. J lost 4 bases, V lost 4 bases, and 7 bases had no gene match. The DNA of the CDR3 is TGTGCCAGCAGCCTTGGAAGGACTAGCGGCACCGGGGAGCTGTTTTTT. This gives the protein CASSLGRTSGTGELFF.

The rearrangement uses TRBV5-4 and TRBJ2-5, with D unclear. CDR1 and CDR2 from the germline V gene are SGHNT and YYREEE (reference sequence). Trimming left V 3 bases short and J 4 bases short, with 10 bases between. The CDR3 runs 13 residues. The DNA for the CDR3 is TGTGCCAGCAGCTCGTTTGGTGGAGAGACCCAGTACTTC. It translates to CASSSFGGETQYF.

This clone was seen just once. The J gene is TRBJ1-3, the V gene TRBV2, with no clear D. Germline CDR1 and CDR2: SNHLY and FYNNEI. Trimming left V 6 bases short and J 0 bases short, with 15 bases between. This CDR3 spans 16 amino acids. The CDR3 loop is CASRAVLDSSGNTIYF. CDR3 DNA sequence: TGTGCCAGCAGAGCCGTCCTGGATAGCTCTGGAAACACCATATATTTT.